This T cell receptor beta chain came from a study of human T cells and chemical hapten exposure. Study as a whole: 0.01% DPC was applied to the upper back in patch tests, which were read at 6 days. Mainly, slight library volume differences in the pool made TCR yields vary.

Individual cDNA molecules had unique molecular identifiers attached to them by the library. TCRdb passed the RACE reads through MiXCR, listing each CDR3 protein once. The sample contains about 380,000 distinct CDR3 sequences, 4.5% to 6% of which appear only once. Findings and limits, study-wide: Sensitizing to DPC left TCRs with a frequency above 1 in 1000 unaltered.

The CDR3 covers 15 residues. With 8 bases removed from V and 2 bases from J, the gap between germline ends came to 18 bases. Germline lookup yields CDR1 SNHLY and CDR2 FYNNEI. Indicated time point: pre-sensitization, week 0. Treatment here: therapeutic diphenylcyclopropenone sensitization with weekly scalp DPC. As for this clonotype: Its specificity is unknown.

This sequence originates from a woman aged 50 to 65 with alopecia areata. Some clones in this sample may be carry-over from other donors' samples. The source was whole blood, collected in connection with sensitization to the hapten diphenylcyclopropenone (DPC). The chain couples TRBV2 to TRBJ1-2, with a possible D match to TRBD1 (6 bases). The CDR3 nucleotides are TGTGCCAGCCGGCAGGGGCCCACCCAAAACTATGGCTACACCTTC. Protein product: CASRQGPTQNYGYTF. The full variable domain, in which reference TRBV2 and TRBJ1-2 provide the parts outside the CDR3, is EPEVTQTPSHQVTQMGQEVILRCVPISNHLYFYWYRQILGQKVEFLVSFYNNEISEKSEIFDDQFSVERPDGSNFTLKIRSTKLEDSAMYFCASRQGPTQNYGYTFGSGTRLTVV.